This T cell receptor (beta chain) was recovered during a study of cytomegalovirus exposure and HLA in healthy donors. The study ran its PCR with 60 Vbeta and 13 Jbeta primers. Data came from immunoSEQ multiplex PCR; TCRdb stores just in-frame clones and leaves some out. The sample shows roughly 60,000 clones, approximately 75% of them seen only once. Notes on the study in general: Later, an analysis showed that TCR beta chains associated with HLA were more clonally expanded than others that were equally common. A classifier reportedly called cytomegalovirus status with high sensitivity and specificity. The authors confirmed in vitro that three CMV-associated chains were specific for CMV antigens.

This clone turned up a few times. No antigen is known for it. CDR1 and CDR2 (germline): SGHAT, FQNNGV. Trimming stripped 3 bases from V and 2 bases from J, with 11 bases between. This CDR3 is 14 amino acids long. The chain has TRBV11-2 and TRBJ2-7; D is possibly TRBD1 (6 bases). The sequenced material came from PBMCs. This sequence was found in a woman in her 40s in good health and CMV-seropositive. This chain's CDR3 is CASSLSGVAYEQYF. The CDR3 DNA follows: TGTGCCAGCAGCTTGTCAGGGGTAGCCTACGAGCAGTACTTC.